The rows below give T cell receptor beta chains drawn from one sample of a study of shared clonotypes between healthy human individuals. Here immunoSEQ multiplex PCR was the method, and the copy in TCRdb shows in-frame clones only, minus some. The data show hundreds of thousands of clones, with roughly 95% seen just once and 0.085% to 0.11% held by the top ten. The specimen was naive CD8+ T cells sorted from blood. All receptors derive from a woman in her 30s in good health. The CDR3 runs from the conserved cysteine through the conserved F or W. D genes are given only for firm matches. The size field is filled for only some rows; it gives once, few, many or a size class.

>-|TRBD1|TRBV10-2|TRBJ2-5
CATGTVETQYF
TGCGCCACTGGGACAGTAGAGACCCAGTACTTC
>-|TRBD1|TRBV2|TRBJ2-1
CASILDRGPNEQFF
TGTGCCAGCATCCTGGACAGGGGGCCCAATGAGCAGTTCTTC
>-|-|TRBV19|TRBJ1-2
CASTPVGDMDGYTF
TGTGCCAGTACCCCAGTCGGGGACATGGATGGCTACACCTTC
>-|-|TRBV28|TRBJ1-2
CASSWRGGYYGYTF
TGTGCCAGCAGTTGGCGGGGCGGCTACTATGGCTACACCTTC
>-|-|TRBV11-2|TRBJ1-3
CASSPSGPGNTIYF
TGTGCCAGCAGCCCTTCGGGGCCTGGAAACACCATATATTTT
>-|TRBD2|TRBV2|TRBJ2-1
CASSDPTGVDAASGSNSYNEQFF
TGTGCCAGCAGTGACCCAACAGGGGTCGATGCGGCTAGCGGGAGTAATTCCTACAATGAGCAGTTCTTC
>-|-|TRBV10-1|TRBJ2-7
CASSGLSGRNEQYF
TGCGCCAGCAGTGGACTCTCCGGACGCAACGAGCAGTACTTC
>-|-|TRBV4-2|TRBJ2-2
CASSQSHFGGTGELFF
TGTGCCAGCAGCCAAAGTCACTTCGGGGGCACCGGGGAGCTGTTTTTT
>-|-|TRBV2|TRBJ2-7
CASSEYVSGAHEQYF
TGTGCCAGCAGTGAATACGTATCAGGGGCCCACGAGCAGTACTTC
>-|-|TRBV2|TRBJ2-1
CASSEAGLPSYNEQFF
TGTGCCAGCAGTGAAGCCGGACTGCCCTCCTACAATGAGCAGTTCTTC
>-|-|TRBV5-4|TRBJ1-1
CASSRGRNTEAFF
TGTGCCAGCAGCCGGGGACGTAACACTGAAGCTTTCTTT
>-|-|TRBV12-2|TRBJ2-7
CASRPTGVTTDYEQYF
TGTGCAAGTCGCCCGACGGGGGTGACTACTGACTACGAGCAGTACTTC
>once|-|TRBV5-6|TRBJ2-7
CASSPCYEQYF
TGTGCCAGCAGCCCGTGCTACGAGCAGTACTTC
>-|-|TRBV19|TRBJ2-3
CASKGNTDTQYF
TGTGCCAGTAAGGGAAACACAGATACGCAGTATTTT
>-|TRBD1|TRBV5-5|TRBJ2-3
CASSSGQGPDTQYF
TGTGCCAGCAGCTCTGGACAGGGTCCAGATACGCAGTATTTT
>once|TRBD2|TRBV2|TRBJ2-7
CASNRLAGKNEQYF
TGTGCCAGCAATCGGTTAGCGGGGAAAAACGAGCAGTACTTC
>-|-|TRBV13|TRBJ2-1
CASRGGNEQFF
TGTGCCAGCAGGGGGGGAAATGAGCAGTTCTTC
>-|TRBD2|TRBV7-6|TRBJ2-1
CASSLYGTSGGNEQFF
TGTGCCAGCAGCTTGTATGGGACTAGCGGGGGGAATGAGCAGTTCTTC
>-|-|TRBV19|TRBJ1-1
CASSIGVDPEGITEAFF
TGTGCCAGTAGTATAGGGGTCGACCCCGAGGGGATCACTGAAGCTTTCTTT
>-|-|TRBV19|TRBJ1-1
CASNTRANTEAFF
TGTGCCAGTAACACTCGGGCGAACACTGAAGCTTTCTTT
>-|TRBD1|TRBV5-5|TRBJ1-5
CASSVRKGARNYQPQHF
TGTGCCAGCAGCGTAAGAAAGGGGGCGCGTAATTATCAGCCCCAGCATTTT
>-|-|TRBV27|TRBJ1-1
CASNLGAGENTEAFF
TGTGCCAGCAATCTAGGCGCAGGGGAGAACACTGAAGCTTTCTTT
>-|-|TRBV4-1|TRBJ2-3
CASSQDRIGLSTDTQYF
TGCGCCAGCAGCCAAGATCGGATCGGACTCAGCACAGATACGCAGTATTTT
>-|-|TRBV2|TRBJ2-3
CASDDGITDTQYF
TGTGCCAGCGATGACGGGATCACAGATACGCAGTATTTT
>-|-|TRBV27|TRBJ2-2
CASGGGGELFF
TGTGCCAGCGGTGGGGGAGGGGAGCTGTTTTTT
>-|-|TRBV5-6|TRBJ2-5
CASSLARGQETQYF
TGTGCCAGCAGCTTGGCCAGGGGCCAGGAGACCCAGTACTTC
>-|-|TRBV10-1|TRBJ2-7
CASSDRGGSYEQYF
TGCGCCAGCAGCGATCGAGGGGGTTCCTACGAGCAGTACTTC
>once|TRBD1|TRBV7-8|TRBJ2-7
CASSQMPGQGFSYEQYF
TGTGCCAGCAGCCAAATGCCGGGACAGGGATTTTCCTACGAGCAGTACTTC
>-|-|TRBV18|TRBJ2-1
CASSRDLPYNEQFF
TGTGCCAGCTCAAGGGACTTACCCTACAATGAGCAGTTCTTC
>-|TRBD2|TRBV7-6|TRBJ2-1
CASSFFGGGYNEQFF
TGTGCCAGCAGCTTCTTCGGCGGGGGTTACAATGAGCAGTTCTTC
>-|-|TRBV5-8|TRBJ2-1
CASSPGQPPSSYNEQFF
TGTGCCAGCAGCCCCGGACAGCCTCCTAGCTCCTACAATGAGCAGTTCTTC
>-|TRBD1|TRBV30|TRBJ2-2
CAWTTGGAGELFF
TGTGCCTGGACGACAGGGGGAGCCGGGGAGCTGTTTTTT